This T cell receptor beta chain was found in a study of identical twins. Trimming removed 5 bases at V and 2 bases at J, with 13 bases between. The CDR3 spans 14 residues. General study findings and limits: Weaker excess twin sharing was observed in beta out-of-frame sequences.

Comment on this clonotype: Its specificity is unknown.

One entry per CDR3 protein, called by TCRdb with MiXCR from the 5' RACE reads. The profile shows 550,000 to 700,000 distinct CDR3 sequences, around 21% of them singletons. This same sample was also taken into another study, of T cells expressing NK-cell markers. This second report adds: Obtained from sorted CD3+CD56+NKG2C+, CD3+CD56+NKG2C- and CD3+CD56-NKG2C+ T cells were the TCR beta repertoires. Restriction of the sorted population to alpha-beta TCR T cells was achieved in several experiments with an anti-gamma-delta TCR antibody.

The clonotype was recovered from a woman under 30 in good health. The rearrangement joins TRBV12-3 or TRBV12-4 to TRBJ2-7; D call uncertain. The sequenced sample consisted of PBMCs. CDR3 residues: CASSPDPSTYEQYF. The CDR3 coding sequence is TGTGCCAGCAGTCCGGACCCTTCCACCTACGAGCAGTACTTC.